Sequencing of this T cell receptor (beta chain) was carried out in a study of a mutant IDH1 vaccine in newly diagnosed glioma. Time point given: baseline, week 1 (first vaccination visit). Treatment indicated: pre-vaccination baseline after standard-of-care therapy. Study-level results: Vaccine-induced immune responses were detected in roughly 92% of patients.

Germline lookup yields CDR1 MGHRA and CDR2 YSYEKL. V was clipped by 1 base and J by 0 bases, with 10 bases between them. This CDR3 has 16 residues. The protocol was immunoSEQ multiplex PCR, while the TCRdb copy is restricted to in-frame clones and leaves out a portion. The table shows fewer than 85,000 clones, with 86% occurring only once. On this clone: Antigen: not known.

V and J are TRBV4-1 and TRBJ1-5; tentatively, D is TRBD1 (5 bases). Sequences were derived from PBMCs, sampled from a glioma patient treated with radiotherapy, temozolomide or both. The TCR sequence derives from a man between 25 and 39 years old with glioma. The CDR3: CASSQAGGNSNQPQHF. The CDR3 nucleotides read TGCGCCAGCAGCCAAGCTGGGGGGAATAGCAATCAGCCCCAGCATTTT.